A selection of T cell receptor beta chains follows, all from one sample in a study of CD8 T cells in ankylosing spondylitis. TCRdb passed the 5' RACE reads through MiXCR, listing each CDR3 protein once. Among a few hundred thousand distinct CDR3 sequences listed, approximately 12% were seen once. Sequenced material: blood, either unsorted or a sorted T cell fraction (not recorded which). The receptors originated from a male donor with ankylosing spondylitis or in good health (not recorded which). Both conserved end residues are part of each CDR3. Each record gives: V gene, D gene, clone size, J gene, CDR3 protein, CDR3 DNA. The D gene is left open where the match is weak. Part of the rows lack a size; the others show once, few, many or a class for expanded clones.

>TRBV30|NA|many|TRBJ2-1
CAWSVGAGVYNEQFF
TGTGCCTGGAGTGTAGGCGCAGGAGTCTACAATGAGCAGTTCTTC
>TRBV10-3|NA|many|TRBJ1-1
CAISESGGFTEAFF
TGTGCCATCAGTGAGTCGGGGGGGTTCACTGAAGCTTTCTTT
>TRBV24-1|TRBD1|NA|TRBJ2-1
CATSDTRDRVDNEQFF
TGTGCCACCAGTGATACCCGGGACAGGGTCGACAATGAGCAGTTCTTC
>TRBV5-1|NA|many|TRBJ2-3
CASSLVVAGTDTQYF
TGCGCCAGCAGCTTGGTAGTAGCGGGCACAGATACGCAGTATTTT
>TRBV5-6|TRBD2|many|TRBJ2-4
CASSPGLANPPIQYF
TGTGCCAGCAGCCCGGGACTAGCGAACCCCCCCATTCAGTACTTC
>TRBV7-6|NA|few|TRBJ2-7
CASSLRVSSYEQYF
TGTGCCAGCAGCTTACGTGTTAGCTCCTACGAGCAGTACTTC
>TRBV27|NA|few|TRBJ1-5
CASSNGGNQPQHF
TGTGCCAGCTCCAACGGGGGTAATCAGCCCCAGCATTTT
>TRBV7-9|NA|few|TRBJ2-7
CASSPPGALSYEQYF
TGTGCCAGCAGCCCGCCAGGGGCCCTTAGCTACGAGCAGTACTTC
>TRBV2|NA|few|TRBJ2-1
CASSGTHDPNEQFF
TGTGCCAGCTCCGGGACCCATGACCCTAATGAGCAGTTCTTC
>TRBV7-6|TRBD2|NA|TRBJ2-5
CASSLELAGHQETQYF
TGTGCCAGCAGCTTAGAACTAGCGGGACACCAAGAGACCCAGTACTTC
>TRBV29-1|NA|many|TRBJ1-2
CSVEAEGPHGYTF
TGCAGCGTAGAAGCGGAGGGGCCCCATGGCTACACCTTC
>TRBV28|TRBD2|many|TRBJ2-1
CASSWTRNEQFF
TGTGCCAGCAGTTGGACTAGGAATGAGCAGTTCTTC
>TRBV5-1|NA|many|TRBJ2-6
CASSLSGLRANVLTF
TGCGCCAGCAGCTTGTCCGGGCTTAGGGCCAACGTCCTGACTTTC
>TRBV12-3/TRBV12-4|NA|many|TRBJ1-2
CASSLRVGDGFYGYTF
TGTGCCAGCAGTCTCCGGGTGGGGGACGGGTTCTATGGCTACACCTTC
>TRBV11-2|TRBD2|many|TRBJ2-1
CASSPNPGGGWQFF
TGTGCCAGCAGCCCAAACCCCGGCGGGGGATGGCAGTTCTTC
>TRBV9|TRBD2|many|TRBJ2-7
CASSVAPSGGYEQYF
TGTGCCAGCAGCGTAGCCCCTAGCGGGGGATACGAGCAGTACTTC
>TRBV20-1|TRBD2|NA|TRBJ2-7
CSARGLAGASYEQYF
TGCAGTGCTAGAGGTCTAGCGGGGGCCTCCTACGAGCAGTACTTC